This record covers a single T cell receptor beta chain. This sample was taken from a study of blood T cell repertoires in COVID-19. Study-level background: Italy, Spain and the United States were the sources of the convalescent and acute COVID-19 samples. T cells, B-cell-depleted T cells, or PBMCs supplied cDNA or gDNA.

V dropped 0 bases and J dropped 0 bases, with 11 bases sitting between them. Per germline, CDR1 SGHDT and CDR2 YYEEEE. The CDR3 runs to 16 residues. Original data processing: Reference gene primer amplification yielded estimated nucleated cell counts. The table came from immunoSEQ multiplex PCR; TCRdb's copy has only in-frame clones and leaves some out. That table furnishes V, J and clone size, whereas the DNA furnished D and trimming. Of 110,000 to 150,000 clones in the sample, roughly 90% were seen once. This clonotype was obtained from a man aged 60 to 69 with active or convalescent COVID-19. Sequencing was carried out using peripheral blood. The chain has TRBV5-6 and TRBJ2-3; D remains unclear. CDR3 in amino acids: CASSLGLMFSTDTQYF. Here the CDR3 DNA reads TGTGCCAGCAGCTTGGGACTGATGTTTAGCACAGATACGCAGTATTTT.